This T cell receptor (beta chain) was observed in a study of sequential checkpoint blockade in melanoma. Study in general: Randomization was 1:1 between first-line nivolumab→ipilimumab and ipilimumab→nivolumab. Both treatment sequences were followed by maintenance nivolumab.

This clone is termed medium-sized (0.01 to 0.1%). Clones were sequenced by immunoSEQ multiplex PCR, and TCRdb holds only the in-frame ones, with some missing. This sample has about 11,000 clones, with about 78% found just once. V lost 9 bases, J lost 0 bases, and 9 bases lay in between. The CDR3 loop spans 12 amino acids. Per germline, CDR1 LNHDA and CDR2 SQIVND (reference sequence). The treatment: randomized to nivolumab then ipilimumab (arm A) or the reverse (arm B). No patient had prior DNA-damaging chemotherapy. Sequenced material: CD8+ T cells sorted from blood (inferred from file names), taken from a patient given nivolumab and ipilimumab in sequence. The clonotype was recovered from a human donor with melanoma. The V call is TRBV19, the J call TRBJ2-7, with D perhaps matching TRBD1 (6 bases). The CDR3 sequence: CASGQTSYEQYF. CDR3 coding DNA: TGTGCCAGCGGACAGACCTCCTACGAGCAGTACTTC.